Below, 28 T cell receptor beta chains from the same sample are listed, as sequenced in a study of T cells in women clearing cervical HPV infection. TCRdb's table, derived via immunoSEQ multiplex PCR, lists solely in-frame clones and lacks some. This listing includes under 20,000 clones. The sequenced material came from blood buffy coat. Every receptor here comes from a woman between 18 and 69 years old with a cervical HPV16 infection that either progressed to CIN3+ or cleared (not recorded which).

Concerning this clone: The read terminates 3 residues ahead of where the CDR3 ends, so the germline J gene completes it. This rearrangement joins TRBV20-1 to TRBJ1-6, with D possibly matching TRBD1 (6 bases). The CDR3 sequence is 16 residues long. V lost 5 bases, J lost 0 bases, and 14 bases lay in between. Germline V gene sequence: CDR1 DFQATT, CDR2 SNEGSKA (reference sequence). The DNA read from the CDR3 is TGCAGTGCTCCCCGGACAGCTAGCTCCTATAATTCACCC. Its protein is CSAPRTASSYNSP. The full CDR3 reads CSAPRTASSYNSPLHF.

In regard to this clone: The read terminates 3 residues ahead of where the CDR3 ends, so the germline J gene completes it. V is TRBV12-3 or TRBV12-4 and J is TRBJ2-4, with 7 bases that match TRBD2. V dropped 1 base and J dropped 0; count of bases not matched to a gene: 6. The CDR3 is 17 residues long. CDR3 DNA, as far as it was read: TGTGCCAGCAGTTTAGAGCGGGAAATAACAGCCAAAAACATT. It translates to CASSLEREITAKNI. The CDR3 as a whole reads CASSLEREITAKNIQYF.

The covered CDR3 bases are TGCAGTGCAGCAGATGCGGGTGATGGC. This codes for CSAADAGDG. The complete CDR3 sequence is CSAADAGDGYTF. The J gene is TRBJ1-2, the V gene TRBV20-1; D is unclear. The CDR3 end lies 3 residues beyond the end of the read and is filled in from the germline J gene. This CDR3 comprises 12 residues. V was shortened by 6 bases and J by 6 bases, with 14 bases between the two germline ends. Germline V gene lookup returns CDR1 DFQATT and CDR2 SNEGSKA (reference sequence).

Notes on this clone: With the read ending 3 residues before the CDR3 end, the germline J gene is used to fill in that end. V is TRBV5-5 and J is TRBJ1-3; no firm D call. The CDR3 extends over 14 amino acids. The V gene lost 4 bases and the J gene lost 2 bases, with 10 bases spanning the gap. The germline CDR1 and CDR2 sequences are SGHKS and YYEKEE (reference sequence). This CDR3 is CASSDTRAGNTIYF. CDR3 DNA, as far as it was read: TGTGCCAGCAGCGACACGCGGGCTGGAAACACC.

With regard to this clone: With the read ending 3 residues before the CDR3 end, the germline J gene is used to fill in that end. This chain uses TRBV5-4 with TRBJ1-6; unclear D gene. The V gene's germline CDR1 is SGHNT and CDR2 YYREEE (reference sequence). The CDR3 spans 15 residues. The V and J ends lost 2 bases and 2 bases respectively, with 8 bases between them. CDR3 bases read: TGTGCCAGCAGCTTATCGGCGGCCTATAATTCACCC. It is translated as CASSLSAAYNSP. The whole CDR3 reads CASSLSAAYNSPLHF.

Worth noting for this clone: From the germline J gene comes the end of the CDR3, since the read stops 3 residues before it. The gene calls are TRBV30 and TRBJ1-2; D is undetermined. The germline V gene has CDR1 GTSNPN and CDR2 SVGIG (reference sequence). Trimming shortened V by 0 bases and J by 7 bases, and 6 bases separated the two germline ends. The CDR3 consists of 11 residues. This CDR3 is CAWSVTGGYTF. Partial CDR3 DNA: TGTGCCTGGAGTGTGACGGGTGGC.

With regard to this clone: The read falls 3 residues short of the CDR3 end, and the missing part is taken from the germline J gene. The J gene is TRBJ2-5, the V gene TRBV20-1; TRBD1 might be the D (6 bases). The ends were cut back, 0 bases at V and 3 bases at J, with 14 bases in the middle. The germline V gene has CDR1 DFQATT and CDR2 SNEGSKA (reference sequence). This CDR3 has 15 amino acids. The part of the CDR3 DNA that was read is TGCAGTGCTAGAGATCTAAGACAGGCGGAAGAGACC. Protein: CSARDLRQAEET. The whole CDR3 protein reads CSARDLRQAEETQYF.

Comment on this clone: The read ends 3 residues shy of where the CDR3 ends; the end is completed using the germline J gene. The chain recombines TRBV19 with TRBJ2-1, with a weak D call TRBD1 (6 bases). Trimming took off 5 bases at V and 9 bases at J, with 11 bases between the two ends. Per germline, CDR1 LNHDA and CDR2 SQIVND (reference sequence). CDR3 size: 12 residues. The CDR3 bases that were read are TGTGCCAGTAGTCCACAGGGAGTTGAG. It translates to CASSPQGVE. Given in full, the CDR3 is CASSPQGVEQFF.

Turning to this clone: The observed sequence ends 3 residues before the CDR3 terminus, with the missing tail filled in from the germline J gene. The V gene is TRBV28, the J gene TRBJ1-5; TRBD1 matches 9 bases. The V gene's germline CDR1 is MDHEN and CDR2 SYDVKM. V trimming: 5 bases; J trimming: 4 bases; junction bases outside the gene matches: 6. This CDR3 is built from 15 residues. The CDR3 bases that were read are TGTGCCAGCAGTGCCTACAGGGGGCTTAATCAGCCC. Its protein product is CASSAYRGLNQP. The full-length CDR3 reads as CASSAYRGLNQPQHF.

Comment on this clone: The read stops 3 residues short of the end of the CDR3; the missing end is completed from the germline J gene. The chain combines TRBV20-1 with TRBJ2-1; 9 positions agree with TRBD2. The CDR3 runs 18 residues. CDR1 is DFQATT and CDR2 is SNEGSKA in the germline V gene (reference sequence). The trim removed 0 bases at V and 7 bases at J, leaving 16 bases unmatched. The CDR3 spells CSARDPLLSGGRENEQFF. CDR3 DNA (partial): TGCAGTGCTAGAGATCCCCTCCTCAGCGGGGGGCGGGAGAATGAG.

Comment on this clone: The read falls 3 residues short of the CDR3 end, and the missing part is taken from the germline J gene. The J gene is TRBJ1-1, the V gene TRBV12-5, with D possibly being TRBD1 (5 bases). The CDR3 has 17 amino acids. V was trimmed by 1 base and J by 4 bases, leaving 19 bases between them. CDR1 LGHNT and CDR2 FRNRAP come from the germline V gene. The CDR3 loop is CASGLANSQGRTTEAFF. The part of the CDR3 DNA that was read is TGTGCTAGTGGTTTGGCAAACAGCCAGGGAAGGACCACTGAA.

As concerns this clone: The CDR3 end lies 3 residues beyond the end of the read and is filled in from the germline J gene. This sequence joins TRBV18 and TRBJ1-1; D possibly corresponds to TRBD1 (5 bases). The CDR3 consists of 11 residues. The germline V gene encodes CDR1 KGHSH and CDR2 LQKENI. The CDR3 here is CASSPGGLAFF. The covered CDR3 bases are TGTGCCAGCTCACCCGGGGGTCTT.

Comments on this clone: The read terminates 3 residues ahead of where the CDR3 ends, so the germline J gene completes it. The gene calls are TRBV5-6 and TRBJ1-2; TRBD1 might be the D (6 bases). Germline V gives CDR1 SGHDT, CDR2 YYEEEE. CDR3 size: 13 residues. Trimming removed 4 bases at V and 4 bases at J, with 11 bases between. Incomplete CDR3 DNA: TGTGCCAGCAGCCTTGACAGGACCTATGGC. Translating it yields CASSLDRTYG. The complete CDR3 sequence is CASSLDRTYGYTF.

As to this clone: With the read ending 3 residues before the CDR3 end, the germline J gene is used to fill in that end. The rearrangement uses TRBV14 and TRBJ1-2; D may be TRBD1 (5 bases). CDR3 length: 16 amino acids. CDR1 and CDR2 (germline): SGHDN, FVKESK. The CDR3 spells CASSPPGHTMATRYTF. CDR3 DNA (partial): TGTGCCAGCAGCCCCCCTGGACATACTATGGCTACACGT.

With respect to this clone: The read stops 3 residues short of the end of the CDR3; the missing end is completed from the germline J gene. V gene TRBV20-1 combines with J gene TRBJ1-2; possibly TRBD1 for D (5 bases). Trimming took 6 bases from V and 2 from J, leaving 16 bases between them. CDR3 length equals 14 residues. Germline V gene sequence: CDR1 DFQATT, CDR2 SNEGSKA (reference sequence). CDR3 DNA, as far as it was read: TGCAGTGCCCCGACCGGACACGTAAACTATGGC. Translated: CSAPTGHVNYG. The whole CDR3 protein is CSAPTGHVNYGYTF.

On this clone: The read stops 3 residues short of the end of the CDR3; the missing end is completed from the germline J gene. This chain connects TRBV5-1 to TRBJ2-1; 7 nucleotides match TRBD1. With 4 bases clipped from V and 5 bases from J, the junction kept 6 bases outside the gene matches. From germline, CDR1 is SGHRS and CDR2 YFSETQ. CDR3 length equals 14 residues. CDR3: CASSTGQVHNEQFF. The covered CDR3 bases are TGCGCCAGCAGCACCGGACAGGTACACAATGAG. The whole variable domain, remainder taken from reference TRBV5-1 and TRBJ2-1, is KAGVTQTPRYLIKTRGQQVTLSCSPISGHRSVSWYQQTPGQGLQFLFEYFSETQRNKGNFPGRFSGRQFSNSRSEMNVSTLELGDSALYLCASSTGQVHNEQFFGPGTRLTVL.

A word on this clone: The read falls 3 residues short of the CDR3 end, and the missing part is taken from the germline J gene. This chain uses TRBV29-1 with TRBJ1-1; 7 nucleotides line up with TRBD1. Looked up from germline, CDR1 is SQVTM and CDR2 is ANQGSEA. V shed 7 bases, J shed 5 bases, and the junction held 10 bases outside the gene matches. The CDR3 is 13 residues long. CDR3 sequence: CSDTGEGWTEAFF. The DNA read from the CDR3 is TGCAGCGACACAGGGGAAGGATGGACTGAA. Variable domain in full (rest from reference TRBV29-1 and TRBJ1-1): SAVISQKPSRDICQRGTSLTIQCQVDSQVTMMFWYRQQPGQSLTLIATANQGSEATYESGFVIDKFPISRPNLTFSTLTVSNMSPEDSSIYLCSDTGEGWTEAFFGQGTRLTVV.

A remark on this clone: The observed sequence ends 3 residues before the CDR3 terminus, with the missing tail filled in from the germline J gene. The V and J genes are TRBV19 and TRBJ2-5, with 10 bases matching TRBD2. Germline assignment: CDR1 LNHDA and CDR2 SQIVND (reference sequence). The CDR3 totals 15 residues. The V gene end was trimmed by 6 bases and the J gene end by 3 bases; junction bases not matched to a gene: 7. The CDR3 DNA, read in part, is TGTGCCAGTAGCGGGCTAGCGGGGGTAAAAGAGACC. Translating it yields CASSGLAGVKET. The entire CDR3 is CASSGLAGVKETQYF.

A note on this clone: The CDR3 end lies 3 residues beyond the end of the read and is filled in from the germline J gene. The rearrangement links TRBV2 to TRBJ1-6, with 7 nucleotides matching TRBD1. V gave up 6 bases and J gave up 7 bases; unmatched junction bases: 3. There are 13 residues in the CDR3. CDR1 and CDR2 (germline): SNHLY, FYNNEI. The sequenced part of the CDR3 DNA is TGTGCCAGCAGGGGGACAGCAAATTCACCC. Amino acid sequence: CASRGTANSP. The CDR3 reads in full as CASRGTANSPLHF.

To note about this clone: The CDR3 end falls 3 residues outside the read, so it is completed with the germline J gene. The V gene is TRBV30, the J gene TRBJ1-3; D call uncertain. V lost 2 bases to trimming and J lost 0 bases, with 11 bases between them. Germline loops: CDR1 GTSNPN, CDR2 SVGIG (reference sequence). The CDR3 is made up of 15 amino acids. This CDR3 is CAWSLASLSGNTIYF. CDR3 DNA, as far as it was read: TGTGCCTGGAGTCTAGCGTCTCTCTCTGGAAACACC.

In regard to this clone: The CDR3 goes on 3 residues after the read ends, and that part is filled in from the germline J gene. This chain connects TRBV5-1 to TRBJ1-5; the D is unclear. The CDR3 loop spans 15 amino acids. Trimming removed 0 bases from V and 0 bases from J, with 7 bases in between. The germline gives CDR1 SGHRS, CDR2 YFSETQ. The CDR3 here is CASSLEGTSNQPQHF. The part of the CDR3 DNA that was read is TGCGCCAGCAGCTTGGAGGGCACTAGCAATCAGCCC.

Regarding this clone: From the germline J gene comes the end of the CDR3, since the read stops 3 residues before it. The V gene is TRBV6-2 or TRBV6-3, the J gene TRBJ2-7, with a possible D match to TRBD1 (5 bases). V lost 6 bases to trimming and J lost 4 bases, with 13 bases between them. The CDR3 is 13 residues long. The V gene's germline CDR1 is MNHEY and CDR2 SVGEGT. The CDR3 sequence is CASRTDRSYEQYF. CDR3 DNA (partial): TGTGCCAGCAGGACTGACAGAAGTTACGAG.

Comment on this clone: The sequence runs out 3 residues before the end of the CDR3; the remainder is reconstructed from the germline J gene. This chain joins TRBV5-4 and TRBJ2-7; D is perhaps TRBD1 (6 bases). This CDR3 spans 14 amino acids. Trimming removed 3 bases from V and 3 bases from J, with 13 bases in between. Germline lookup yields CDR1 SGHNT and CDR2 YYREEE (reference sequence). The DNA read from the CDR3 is TGTGCCAGCAGCTCCAAGACGGACAGCTACGAG. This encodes CASSSKTDSYE. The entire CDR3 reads CASSSKTDSYEQYF.

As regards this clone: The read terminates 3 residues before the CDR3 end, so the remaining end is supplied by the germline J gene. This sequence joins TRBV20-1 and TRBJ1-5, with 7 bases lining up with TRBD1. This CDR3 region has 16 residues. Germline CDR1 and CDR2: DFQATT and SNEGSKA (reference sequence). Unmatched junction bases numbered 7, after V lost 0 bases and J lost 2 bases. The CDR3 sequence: CSARDSRQGGNQPQHF. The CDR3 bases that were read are TGCAGTGCTAGAGATTCGAGACAGGGCGGCAATCAGCCC.

The covered CDR3 bases are TGTGCCAGCAGTGGACAGGCAAACACTGAA. Translating it yields CASSGQANTE. The full CDR3 is CASSGQANTEAFF. The rearrangement joins TRBV7-9 to TRBJ1-1, with 7 bases matching TRBD1. The read ends 3 residues before the CDR3 terminus; that terminus is restored from the germline J gene. V dropped 6 bases and J dropped 2; count of bases not matched to a gene: 3. CDR1 is SEHNR, CDR2 FQNEAQ, per germline (reference sequence). The CDR3 runs 13 residues.

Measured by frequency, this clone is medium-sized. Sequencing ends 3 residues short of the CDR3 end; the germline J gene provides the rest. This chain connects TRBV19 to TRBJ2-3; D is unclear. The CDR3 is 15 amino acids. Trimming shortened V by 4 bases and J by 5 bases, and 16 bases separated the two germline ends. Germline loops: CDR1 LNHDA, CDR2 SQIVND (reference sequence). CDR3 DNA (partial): TGTGCCAGTAGTAGTACATCTCACAGTCAAGATACG. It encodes CASSSTSHSQDT. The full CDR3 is CASSSTSHSQDTQYF.

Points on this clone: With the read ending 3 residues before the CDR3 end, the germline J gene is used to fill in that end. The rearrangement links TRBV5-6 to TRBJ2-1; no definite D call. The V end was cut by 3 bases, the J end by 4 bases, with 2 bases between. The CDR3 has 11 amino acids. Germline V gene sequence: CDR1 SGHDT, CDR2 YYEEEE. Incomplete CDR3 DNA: TGTGCCAGCAGCTCGTACAATGAG. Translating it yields CASSSYNE. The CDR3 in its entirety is CASSSYNEQFF.

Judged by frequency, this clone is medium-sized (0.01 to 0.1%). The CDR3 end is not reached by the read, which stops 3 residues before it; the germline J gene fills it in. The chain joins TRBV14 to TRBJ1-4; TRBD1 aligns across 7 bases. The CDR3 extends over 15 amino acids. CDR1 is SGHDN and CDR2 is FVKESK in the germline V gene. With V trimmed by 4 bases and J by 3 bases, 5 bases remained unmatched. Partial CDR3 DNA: TGTGCCAGCAGCCGGGGGACAGCGCCTAATGAAAAA. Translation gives CASSRGTAPNEK. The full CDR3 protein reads CASSRGTAPNEKLFF.